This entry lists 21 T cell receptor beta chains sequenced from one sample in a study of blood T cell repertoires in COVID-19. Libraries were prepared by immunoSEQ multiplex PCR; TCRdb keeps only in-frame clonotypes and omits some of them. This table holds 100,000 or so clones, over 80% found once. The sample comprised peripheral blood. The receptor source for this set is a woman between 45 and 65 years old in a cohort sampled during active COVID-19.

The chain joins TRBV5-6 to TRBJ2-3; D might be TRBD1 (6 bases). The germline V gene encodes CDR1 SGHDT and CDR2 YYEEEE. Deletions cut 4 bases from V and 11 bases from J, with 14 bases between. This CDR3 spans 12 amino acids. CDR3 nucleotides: TGTGCCAGCAGCGTCGGACCAGGGGAGCAGTATTTT. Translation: CASSVGPGEQYF. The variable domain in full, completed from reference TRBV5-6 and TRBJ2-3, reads DAGVTQSPTHLIKTRGQQVTLRCSPKSGHDTVSWYQQALGQGPQFIFQYYEEEERQRGNFPDRFSGHQFPNYSSELNVNALLLGDSALYLCASSVGPGEQYFGPGTRLTVL.

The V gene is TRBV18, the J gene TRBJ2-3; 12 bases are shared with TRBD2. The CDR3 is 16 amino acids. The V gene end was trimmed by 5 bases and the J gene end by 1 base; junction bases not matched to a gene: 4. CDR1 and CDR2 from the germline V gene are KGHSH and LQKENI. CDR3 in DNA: TGTGCCAGCTCATCTTGGACTAGCGGGGGCACAGATACGCAGTATTTT. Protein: CASSSWTSGGTDTQYF. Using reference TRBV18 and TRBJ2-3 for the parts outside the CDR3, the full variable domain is NAGVMQNPRHLVRRRGQEARLRCSPMKGHSHVYWYRQLPEEGLKFMVYLQKENIIDESGMPKERFSAEFPKEGPSILRIQQVVRGDSAAYFCASSSWTSGGTDTQYFGPGTRLTVL.

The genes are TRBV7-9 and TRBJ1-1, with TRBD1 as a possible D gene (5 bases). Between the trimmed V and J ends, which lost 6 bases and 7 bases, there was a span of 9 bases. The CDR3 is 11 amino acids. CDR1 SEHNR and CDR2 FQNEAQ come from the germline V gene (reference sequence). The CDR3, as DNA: TGTGCCAGCAGGGAGGGGATTGAAGCTTTCTTT. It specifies CASREGIEAFF.

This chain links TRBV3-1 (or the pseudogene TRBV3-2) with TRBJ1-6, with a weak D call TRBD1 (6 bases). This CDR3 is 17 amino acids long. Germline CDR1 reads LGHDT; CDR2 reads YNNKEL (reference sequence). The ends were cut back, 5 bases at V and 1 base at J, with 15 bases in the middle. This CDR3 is CASSGGPGESYNSPLHF. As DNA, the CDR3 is TGTGCCAGCAGCGGGGGACCAGGGGAATCCTATAATTCACCCCTCCACTTT.

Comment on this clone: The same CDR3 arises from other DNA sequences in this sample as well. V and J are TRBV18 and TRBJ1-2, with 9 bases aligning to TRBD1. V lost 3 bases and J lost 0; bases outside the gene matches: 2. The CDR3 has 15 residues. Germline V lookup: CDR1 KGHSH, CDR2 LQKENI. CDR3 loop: CASSPGTGTNYGYTF. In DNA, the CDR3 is TGTGCCAGCTCACCTGGGACAGGGACTAACTATGGCTACACCTTC.

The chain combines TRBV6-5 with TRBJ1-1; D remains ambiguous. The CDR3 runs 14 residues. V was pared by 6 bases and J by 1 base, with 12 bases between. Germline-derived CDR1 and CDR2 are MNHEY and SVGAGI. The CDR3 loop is CASSLRLKNTEAFF. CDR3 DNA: TGTGCCAGCAGCCTACGGTTAAAGAACACTGAAGCTTTCTTT.

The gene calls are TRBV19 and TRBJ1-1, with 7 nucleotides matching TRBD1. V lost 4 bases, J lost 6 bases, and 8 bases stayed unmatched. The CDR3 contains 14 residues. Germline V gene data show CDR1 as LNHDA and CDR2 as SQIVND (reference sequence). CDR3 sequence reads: CASSKLQGSAEAFF. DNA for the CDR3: TGTGCCAGTAGTAAGTTACAGGGGAGCGCTGAAGCTTTCTTT. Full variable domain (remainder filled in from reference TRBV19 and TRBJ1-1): DGGITQSPKYLFRKEGQNVTLSCEQNLNHDAMYWYRQDPGQGLRLIYYSQIVNDFQKGDIAEGYSVSREKKESFPLTVTSAQKNPTAFYLCASSKLQGSAEAFFGQGTRLTVV.

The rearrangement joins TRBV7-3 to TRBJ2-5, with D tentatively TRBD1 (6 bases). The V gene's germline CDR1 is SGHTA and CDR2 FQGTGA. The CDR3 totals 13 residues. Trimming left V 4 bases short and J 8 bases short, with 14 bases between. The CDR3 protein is CASSSALGTTQYF. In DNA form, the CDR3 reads TGTGCCAGCAGCTCCGCGCTTGGGACAACCCAGTACTTC.

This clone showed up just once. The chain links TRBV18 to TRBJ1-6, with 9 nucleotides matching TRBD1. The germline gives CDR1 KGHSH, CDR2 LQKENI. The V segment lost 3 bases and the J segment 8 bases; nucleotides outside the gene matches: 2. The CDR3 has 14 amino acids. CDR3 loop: CASSPDRGDSPLHF. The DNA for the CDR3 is TGTGCCAGCTCACCGGACAGGGGTGATTCACCCCTCCACTTT.

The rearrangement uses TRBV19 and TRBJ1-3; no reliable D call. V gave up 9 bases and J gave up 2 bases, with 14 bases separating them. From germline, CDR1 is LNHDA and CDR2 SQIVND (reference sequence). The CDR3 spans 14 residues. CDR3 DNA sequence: TGTGCCAGCCGCGGGTGGGCAGCTGGAAACACCATATATTTT. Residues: CASRGWAAGNTIYF.

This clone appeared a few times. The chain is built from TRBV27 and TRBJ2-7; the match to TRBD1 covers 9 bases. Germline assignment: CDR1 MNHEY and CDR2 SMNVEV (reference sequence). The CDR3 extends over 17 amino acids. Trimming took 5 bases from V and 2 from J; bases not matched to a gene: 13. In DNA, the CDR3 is TGTGCCAGCAGTCTGACCCCTCCGGGACAGGGAACCTACGAGCAGTACTTC. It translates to CASSLTPPGQGTYEQYF.

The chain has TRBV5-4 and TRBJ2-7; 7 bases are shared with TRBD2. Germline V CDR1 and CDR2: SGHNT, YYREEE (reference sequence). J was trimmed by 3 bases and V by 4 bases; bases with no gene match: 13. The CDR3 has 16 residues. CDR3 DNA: TGTGCCAGCAGCCACGCCGTCGCTAGCGGACGCTACGAGCAGTACTTC. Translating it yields CASSHAVASGRYEQYF.

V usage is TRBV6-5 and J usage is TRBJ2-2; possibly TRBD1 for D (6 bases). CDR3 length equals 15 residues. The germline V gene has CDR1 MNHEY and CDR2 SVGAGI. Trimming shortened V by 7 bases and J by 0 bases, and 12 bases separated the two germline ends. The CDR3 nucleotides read TGTGCCAGCACCGGATGGACAGCGAACACCGGGGAGCTGTTTTTT. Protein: CASTGWTANTGELFF.

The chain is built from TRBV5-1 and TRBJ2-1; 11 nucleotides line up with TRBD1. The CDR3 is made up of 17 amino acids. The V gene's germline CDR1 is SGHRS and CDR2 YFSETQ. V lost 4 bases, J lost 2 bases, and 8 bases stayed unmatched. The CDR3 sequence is CASSPGQGETTYNEQFF. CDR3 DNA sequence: TGCGCCAGCAGCCCGGGACAGGGGGAAACAACCTACAATGAGCAGTTCTTC.

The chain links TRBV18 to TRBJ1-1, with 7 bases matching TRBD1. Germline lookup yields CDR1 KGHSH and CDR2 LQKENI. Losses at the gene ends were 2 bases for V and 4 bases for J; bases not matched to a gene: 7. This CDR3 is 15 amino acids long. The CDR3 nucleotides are TGTGCCAGCTCACCATTGACAGGGTTGGCCACTGAAGCTTTCTTT. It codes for CASSPLTGLATEAFF.

The CDR3 is CASSLGTGDIYGYTF. DNA for the CDR3: TGTGCCAGCAGCTTAGGAACAGGGGATATTTATGGCTACACCTTC. The chain links TRBV7-2 to TRBJ1-2, with 7 bases fitting TRBD1. This CDR3 region has 15 residues. V lost 1 base, J lost 5 bases, and 7 bases stayed unmatched. In germline, CDR1 is SGHTA, CDR2 FQGNSA.

CDR3 coding DNA: TGTGCCAGCAGGACGACAGGGGGCTTACCTGAAGCTTTCTTT. It codes for CASRTTGGLPEAFF. The rearrangement joins TRBV6-5 to TRBJ1-1, with 10 bases lining up with TRBD1. The CDR3 is made up of 14 amino acids. Trimming cost V 6 bases and J 6 bases; bases outside gene matches: 7. Germline V CDR1 and CDR2: MNHEY, SVGAGI.

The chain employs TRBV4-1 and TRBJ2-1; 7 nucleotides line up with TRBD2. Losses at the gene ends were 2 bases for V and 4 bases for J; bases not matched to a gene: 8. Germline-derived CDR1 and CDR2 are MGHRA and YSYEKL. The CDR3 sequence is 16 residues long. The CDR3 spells CASSQTLAAIYNEQFF. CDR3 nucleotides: TGCGCCAGCAGCCAAACTCTAGCGGCAATTTACAATGAGCAGTTCTTC.

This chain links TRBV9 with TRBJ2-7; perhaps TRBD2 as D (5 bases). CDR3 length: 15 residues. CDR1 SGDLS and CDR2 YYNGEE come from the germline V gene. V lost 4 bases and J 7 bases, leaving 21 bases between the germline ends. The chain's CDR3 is CASSPFPGVLGEQYF. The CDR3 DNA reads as TGTGCCAGCAGCCCCTTTCCCGGGGTACTTGGGGAGCAGTACTTC. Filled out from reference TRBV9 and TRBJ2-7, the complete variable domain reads DSGVTQTPKHLITATGQRVTLRCSPRSGDLSVYWYQQSLDQGLQFLIQYYNGEERAKGNILERFSAQQFPDLHSELNLSSLELGDSALYFCASSPFPGVLGEQYFGPGTRLTVT.

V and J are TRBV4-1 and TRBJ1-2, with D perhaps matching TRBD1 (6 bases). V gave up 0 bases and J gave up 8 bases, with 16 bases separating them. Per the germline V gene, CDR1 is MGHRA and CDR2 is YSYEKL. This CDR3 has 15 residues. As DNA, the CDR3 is TGCGCCAGCAGCCAAGAAGGGGCGGGGGGCGGCGGCTACACCTTC. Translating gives CASSQEGAGGGGYTF.

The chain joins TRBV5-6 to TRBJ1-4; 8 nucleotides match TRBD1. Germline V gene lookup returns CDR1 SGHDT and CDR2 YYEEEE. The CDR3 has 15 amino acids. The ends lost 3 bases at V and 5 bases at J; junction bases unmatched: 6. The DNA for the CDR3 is TGTGCCAGCAGCTACCAGACAGGGGAGAATGAAAAACTGTTTTTT. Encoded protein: CASSYQTGENEKLFF.